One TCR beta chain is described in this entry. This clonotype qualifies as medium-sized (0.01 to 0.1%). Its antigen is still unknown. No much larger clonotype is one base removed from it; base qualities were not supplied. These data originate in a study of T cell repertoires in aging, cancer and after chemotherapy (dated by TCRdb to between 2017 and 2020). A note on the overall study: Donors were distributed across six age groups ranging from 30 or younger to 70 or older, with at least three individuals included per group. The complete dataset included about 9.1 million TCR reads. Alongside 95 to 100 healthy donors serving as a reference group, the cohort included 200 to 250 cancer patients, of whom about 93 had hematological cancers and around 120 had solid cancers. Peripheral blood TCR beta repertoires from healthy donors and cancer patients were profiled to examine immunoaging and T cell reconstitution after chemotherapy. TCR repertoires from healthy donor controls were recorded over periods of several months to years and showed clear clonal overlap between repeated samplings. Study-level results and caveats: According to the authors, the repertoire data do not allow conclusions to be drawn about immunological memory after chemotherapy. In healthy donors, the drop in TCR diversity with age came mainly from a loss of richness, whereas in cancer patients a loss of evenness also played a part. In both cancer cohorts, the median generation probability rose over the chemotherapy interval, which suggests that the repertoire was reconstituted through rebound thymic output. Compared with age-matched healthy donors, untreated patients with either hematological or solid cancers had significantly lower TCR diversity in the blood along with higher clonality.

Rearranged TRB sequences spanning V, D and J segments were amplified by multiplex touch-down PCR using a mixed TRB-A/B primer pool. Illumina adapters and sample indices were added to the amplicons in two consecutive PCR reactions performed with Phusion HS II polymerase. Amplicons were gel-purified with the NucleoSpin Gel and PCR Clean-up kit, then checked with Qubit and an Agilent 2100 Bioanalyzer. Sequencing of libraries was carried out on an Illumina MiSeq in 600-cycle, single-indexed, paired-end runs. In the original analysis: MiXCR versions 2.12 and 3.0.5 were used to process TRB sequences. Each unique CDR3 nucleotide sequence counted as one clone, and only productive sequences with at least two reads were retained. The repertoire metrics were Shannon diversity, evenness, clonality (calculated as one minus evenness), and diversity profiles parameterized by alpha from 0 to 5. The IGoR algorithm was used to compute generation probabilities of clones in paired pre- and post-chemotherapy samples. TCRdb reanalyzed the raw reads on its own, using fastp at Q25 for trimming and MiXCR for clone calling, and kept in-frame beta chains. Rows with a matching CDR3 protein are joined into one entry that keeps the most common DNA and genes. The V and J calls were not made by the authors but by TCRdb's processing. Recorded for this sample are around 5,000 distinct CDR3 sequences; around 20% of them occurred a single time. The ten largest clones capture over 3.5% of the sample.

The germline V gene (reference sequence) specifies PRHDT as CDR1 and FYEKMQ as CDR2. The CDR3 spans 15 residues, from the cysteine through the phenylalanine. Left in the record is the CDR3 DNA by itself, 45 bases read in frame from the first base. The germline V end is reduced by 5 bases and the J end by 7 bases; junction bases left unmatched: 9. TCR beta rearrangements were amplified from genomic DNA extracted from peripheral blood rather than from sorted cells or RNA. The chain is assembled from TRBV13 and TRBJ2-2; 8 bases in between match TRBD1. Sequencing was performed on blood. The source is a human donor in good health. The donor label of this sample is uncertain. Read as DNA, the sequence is TGTGCCAGCAGCGTCACAGGGGGTGTTATCGGGGAGCTGTTTTTT. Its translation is CASSVTGGVIGELFF.